What follows is one TCR beta chain and its context. Its antigen is not identified. Isolation of the CD4+ and CD8+ populations was accomplished via positive magnetic bead selection, with purity assessed by flow cytometry. The record originates from a study of somatic mutations in cytotoxic T cells in rheumatoid arthritis. Points from the study as a whole: In about an eighth of the roughly 60 patients, the largest CD8+ clone exceeded 20% of CD8+ cells.

Some clones are missing from TCRdb's copy, which holds only in-frame ones; the method was immunoSEQ multiplex PCR. The sample yields 5,500 to 9,000 clones, around three fifths seen once. V trimming: 7 bases; J trimming: 4 bases; junction bases outside the gene matches: 4. CDR3 length: 13 residues. CDR1 and CDR2 from the germline V gene are SQVTM and ANQGSEA. V and J are TRBV29-1 and TRBJ2-7; 13 positions match TRBD2. Sample: CD8+ T cells sorted from blood. This TCR was recovered from a woman aged 40 to 50 in good health. CDR3: CSAMGLAGYEQYF. The DNA for the CDR3 is TGCAGCGCCATGGGACTAGCGGGGTACGAGCAGTACTTC.